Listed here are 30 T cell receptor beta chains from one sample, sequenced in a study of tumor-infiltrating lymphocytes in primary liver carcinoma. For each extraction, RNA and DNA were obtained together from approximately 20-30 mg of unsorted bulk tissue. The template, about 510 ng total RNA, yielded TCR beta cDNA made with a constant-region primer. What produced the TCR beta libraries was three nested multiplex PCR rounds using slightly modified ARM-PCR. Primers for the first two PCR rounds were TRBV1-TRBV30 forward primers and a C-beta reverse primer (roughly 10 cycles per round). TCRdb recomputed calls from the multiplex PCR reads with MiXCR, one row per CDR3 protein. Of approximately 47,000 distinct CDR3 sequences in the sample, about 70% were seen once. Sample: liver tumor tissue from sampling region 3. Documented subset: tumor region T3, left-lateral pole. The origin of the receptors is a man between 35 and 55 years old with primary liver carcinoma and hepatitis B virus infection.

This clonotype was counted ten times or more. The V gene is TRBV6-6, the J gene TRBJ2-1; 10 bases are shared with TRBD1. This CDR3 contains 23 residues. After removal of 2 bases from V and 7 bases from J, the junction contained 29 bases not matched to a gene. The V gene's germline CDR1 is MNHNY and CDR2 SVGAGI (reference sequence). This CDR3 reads CASSYHGTGVPTRREGLKNEQFF. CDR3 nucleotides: TGTGCCAGCAGTTACCACGGGACAGGGGTTCCTACTAGACGGGAGGGACTAAAAAATGAGCAGTTCTTC.

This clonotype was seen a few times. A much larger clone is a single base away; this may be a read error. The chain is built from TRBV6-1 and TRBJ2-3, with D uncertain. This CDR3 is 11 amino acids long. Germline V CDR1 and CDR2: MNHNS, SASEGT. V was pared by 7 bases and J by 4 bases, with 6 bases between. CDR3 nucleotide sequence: TGTGCCAGCAATCCTTCAGATACGCAGTATTTT. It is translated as CASNPSDTQYF.

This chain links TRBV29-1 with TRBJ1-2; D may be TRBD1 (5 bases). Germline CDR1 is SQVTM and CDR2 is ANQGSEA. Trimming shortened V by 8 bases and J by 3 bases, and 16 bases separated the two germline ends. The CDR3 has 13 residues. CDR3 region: CSISIGGDYGYTF. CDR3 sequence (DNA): TGCAGCATTTCTATAGGAGGGGACTATGGCTACACCTTC.

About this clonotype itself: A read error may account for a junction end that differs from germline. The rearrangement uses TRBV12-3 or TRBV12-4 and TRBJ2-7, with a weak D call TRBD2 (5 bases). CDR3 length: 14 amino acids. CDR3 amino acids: CANSFSGSSYEQYF. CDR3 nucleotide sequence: TGTGCCAACAGTTTTAGTGGGAGCTCCTACGAGCAGTACTTC.

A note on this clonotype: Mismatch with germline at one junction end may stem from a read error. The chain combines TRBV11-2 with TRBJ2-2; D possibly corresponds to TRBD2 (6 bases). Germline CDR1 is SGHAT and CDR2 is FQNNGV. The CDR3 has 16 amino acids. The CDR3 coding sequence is TGTGCCAGCAGCTTAGTGGGGCTGGCGGGAACCGGGGAGCTATTTTTT. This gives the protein CASSLVGLAGTGELFF.

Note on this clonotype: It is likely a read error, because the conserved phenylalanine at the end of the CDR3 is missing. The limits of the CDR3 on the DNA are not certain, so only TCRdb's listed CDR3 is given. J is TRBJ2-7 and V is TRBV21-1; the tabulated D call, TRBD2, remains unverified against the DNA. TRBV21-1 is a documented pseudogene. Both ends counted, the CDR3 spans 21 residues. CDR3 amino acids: CASSKVVYEGTSGSPNYEQYL.

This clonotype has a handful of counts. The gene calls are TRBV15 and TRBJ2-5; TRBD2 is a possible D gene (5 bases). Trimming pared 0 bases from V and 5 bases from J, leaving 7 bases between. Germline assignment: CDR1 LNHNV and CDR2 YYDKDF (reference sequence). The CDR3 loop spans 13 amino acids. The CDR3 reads CATSRDQRETQYF. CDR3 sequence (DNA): TGTGCCACCAGCAGAGATCAGCGGGAGACCCAGTACTTC.

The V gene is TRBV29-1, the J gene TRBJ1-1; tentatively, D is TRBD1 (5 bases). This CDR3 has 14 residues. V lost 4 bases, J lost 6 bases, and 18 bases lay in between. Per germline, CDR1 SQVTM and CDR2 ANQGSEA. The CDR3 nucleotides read TGCAGCGTTGCCGGGCAGTGGACAAACCCTGAAGCTTTCTTT. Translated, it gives CSVAGQWTNPEAFF.

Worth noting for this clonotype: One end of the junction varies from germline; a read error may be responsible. CDR3 nucleotide sequence: TGTGCCAGCAGCGACCTAGACACATGTCAGTCCCAGCATTTT. Residues: CASSDLDTCQSQHF. This chain joins TRBV11-2 and TRBJ1-5; D ambiguous. From germline, CDR1 is SGHAT and CDR2 FQNNGV. This CDR3 contains 14 residues.

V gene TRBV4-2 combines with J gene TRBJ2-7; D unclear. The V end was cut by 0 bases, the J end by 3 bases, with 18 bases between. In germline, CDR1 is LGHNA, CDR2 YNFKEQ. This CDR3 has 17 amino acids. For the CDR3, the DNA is TGTGCCAGCAGCCAAGAACAGTCGGAAGCCATCCACTACGAGCAGTACTTC. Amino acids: CASSQEQSEAIHYEQYF.

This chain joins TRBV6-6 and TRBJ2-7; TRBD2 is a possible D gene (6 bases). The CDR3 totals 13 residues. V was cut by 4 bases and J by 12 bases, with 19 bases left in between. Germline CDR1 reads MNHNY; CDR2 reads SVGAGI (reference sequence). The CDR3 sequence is CASSFGPDYVPYF. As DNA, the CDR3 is TGTGCCAGCAGTTTCGGACCGGACTACGTGCCGTACTTC.

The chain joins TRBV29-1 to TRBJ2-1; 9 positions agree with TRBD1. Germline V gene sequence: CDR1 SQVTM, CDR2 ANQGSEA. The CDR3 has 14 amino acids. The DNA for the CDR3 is TGCGGCGCTCTGGGGGGGACAGGGAACAATGAGCAGTTCTTC. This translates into CGALGGTGNNEQFF.

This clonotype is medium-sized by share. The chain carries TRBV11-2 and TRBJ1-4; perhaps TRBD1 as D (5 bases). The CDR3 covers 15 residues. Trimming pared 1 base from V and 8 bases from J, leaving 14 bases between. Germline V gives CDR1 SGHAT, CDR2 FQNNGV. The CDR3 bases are TGTGCCAGCAGCTTAGGGCAGGGTGATGGCGAAAAACTGTTTTTT. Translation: CASSLGQGDGEKLFF.

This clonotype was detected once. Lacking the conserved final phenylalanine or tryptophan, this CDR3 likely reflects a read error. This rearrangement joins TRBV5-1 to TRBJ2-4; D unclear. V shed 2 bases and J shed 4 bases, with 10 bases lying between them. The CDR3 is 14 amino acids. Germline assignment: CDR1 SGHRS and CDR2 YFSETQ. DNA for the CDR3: TGCGCCAGCAGCTTTTCTGATAGTAAAAACATTCAGTACCTC. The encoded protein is CASSFSDSKNIQYL.

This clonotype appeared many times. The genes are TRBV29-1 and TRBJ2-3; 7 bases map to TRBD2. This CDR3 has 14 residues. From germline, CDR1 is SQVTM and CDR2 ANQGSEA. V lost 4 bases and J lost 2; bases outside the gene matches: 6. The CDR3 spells CSVGAGGDTDTQYF. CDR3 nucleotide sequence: TGCAGCGTTGGTGCTGGGGGGGACACAGATACGCAGTATTTT.

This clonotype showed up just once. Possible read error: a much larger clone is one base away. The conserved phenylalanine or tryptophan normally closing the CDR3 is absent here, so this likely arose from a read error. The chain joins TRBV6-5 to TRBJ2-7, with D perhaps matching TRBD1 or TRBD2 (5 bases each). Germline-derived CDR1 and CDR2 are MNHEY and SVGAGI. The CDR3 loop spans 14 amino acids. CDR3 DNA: TGTACCAGCTCGCCCAACCCCCTGGGGACCGAGCAGTACCTC. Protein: CTSSPNPLGTEQYL.

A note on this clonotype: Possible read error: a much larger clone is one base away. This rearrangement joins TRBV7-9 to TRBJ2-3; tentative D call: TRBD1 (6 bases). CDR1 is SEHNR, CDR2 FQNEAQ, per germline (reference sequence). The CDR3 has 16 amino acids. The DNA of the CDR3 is TGTGCCAGCAGCTTAGCGGGGACAACGAGCACAGATACGCTGTATTTT. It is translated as CASSLAGTTSTDTLYF.

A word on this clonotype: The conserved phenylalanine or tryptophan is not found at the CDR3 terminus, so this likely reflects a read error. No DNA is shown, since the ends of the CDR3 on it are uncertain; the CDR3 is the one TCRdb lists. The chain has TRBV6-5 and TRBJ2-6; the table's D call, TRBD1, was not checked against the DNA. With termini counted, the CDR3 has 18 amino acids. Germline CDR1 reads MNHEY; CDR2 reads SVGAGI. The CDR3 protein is CASSLWTVMKAGANVPTL.

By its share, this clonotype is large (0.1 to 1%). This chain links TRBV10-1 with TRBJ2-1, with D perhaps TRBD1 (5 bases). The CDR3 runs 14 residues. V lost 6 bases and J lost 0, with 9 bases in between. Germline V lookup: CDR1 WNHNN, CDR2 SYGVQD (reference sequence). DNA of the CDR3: TGCGCCAGCAGCGACAGAAGCTCCTACAATGAGCAGTTCTTC. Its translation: CASSDRSSYNEQFF.

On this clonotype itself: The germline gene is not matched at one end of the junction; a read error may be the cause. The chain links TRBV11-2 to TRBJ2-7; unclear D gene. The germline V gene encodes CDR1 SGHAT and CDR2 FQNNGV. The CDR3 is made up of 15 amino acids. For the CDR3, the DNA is TGTGCCAGCAGCCTATCTGTGGTAATGTCCTACGAGCAATACTTC. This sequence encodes CASSLSVVMSYEQYF.

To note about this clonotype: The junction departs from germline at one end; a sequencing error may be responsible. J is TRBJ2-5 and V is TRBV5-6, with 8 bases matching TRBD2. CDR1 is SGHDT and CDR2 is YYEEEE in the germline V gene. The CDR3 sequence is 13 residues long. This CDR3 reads CTSSFGRGETQYF. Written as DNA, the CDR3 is TGTACCAGTAGCTTCGGGAGGGGGGAGACCCAGTACTTC.

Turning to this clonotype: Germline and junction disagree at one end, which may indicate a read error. The CDR3 DNA sequence: TGTGCCAGTAGCTTAGGACCGCCGGGACTAGCGGGAAGTGTGACCCAGTACTTC. The encoded protein is CASSLGPPGLAGSVTQYF. The chain carries TRBV11-2 and TRBJ2-5; 13 bases are shared with TRBD2. The CDR3 runs 18 residues. Germline-derived CDR1 and CDR2 are SGHAT and FQNNGV.

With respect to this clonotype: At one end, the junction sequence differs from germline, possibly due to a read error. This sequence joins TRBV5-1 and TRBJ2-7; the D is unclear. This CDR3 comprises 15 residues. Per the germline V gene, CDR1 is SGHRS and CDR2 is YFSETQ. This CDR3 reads CVSSLTSGCSYEQYF. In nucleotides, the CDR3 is TGCGTCAGCAGCTTGACAAGTGGGTGCTCCTACGAGCAGTATTTC.

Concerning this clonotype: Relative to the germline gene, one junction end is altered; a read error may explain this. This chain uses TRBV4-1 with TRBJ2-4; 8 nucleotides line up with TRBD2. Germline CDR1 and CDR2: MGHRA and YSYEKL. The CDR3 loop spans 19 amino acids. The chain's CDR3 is CASSQDSGGSSHAINIQYF. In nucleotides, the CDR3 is TGCGCCAGCAGCCAAGATTCGGGGGGGAGTAGCCATGCCATAAACATTCAGTACTTC.

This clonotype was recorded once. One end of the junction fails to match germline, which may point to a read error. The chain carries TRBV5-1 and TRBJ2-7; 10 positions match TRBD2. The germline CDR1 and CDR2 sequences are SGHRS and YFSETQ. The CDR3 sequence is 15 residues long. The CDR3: CASSLTSGQAYDQYF. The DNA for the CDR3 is TGCGCCAGTAGCTTGACTAGCGGGCAGGCCTACGACCAGTACTTC.

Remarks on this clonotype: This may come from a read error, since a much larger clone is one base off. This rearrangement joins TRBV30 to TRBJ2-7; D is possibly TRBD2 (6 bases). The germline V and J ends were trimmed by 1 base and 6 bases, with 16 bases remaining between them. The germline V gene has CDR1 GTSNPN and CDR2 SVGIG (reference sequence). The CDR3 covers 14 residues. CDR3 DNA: TGTGCCTGGAGTGGATTCAATCGGGGGTCCGAGCAGTACTTC. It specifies CAWSGFNRGSEQYF. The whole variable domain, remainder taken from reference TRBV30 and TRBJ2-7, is SQTIHQWPATLVQPVGSPLSLECTVEGTSNPNLYWYRQAAGRGLQLLFYSVGIGQISSEVPQNLSASRPQDRQFILSSKKLLLSDSGFYLCAWSGFNRGSEQYFGPGTRLTVT.

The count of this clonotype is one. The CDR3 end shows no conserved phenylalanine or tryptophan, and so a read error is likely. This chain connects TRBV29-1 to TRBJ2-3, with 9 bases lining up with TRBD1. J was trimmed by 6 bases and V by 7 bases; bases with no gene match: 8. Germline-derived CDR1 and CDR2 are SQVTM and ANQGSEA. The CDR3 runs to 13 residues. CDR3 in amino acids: CSAGQGKRDTQYY. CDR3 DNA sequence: TGCAGCGCGGGACAGGGAAAGAGGGATACGCAGTATTAT.

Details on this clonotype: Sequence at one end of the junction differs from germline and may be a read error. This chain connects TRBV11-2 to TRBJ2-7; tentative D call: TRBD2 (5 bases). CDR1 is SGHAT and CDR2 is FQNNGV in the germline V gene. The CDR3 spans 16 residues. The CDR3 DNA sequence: TGTGCCAGCAGCCTAGAGGGTGGAGTTTCCGCCTGCGAGCAGTATTTC. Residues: CASSLEGGVSACEQYF.

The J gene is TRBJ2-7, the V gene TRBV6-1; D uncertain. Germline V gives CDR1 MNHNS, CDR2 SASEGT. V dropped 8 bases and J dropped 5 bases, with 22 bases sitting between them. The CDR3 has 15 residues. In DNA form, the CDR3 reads TGTGCCAGCGGTGTAATGGCACACCCGGGTGACGAGCAGTACTTC. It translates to CASGVMAHPGDEQYF.

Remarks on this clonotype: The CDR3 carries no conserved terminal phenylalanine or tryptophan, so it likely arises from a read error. CDR3 in amino acids: CVSSLRQGIGHQPQYL. In DNA form, the CDR3 reads TGCGTCAGCAGCTTACGCCAGGGTATAGGGCATCAGCCCCAGTATCTT. This chain uses TRBV4-1 with TRBJ1-5; D may be TRBD1 (5 bases). The J call is doubtful: the DNA matches TRBJ2-3 better. CDR1 and CDR2 from the germline V gene are MGHRA and YSYEKL. The CDR3 covers 16 residues.